The present T cell receptor (beta chain) was sequenced within a study of Tregs in tolerant kidney transplant recipients (dated by TCRdb to the late 2010s). Looking at the study overall: Before combined kidney and bone marrow transplantation, this study identified donor-specific regulatory T cells using TCRbeta sequencing and then followed those same cells after transplant. In a few healthy controls, several methods of expanding Tregs specific for an allogeneic donor were compared by TCRbeta repertoire sequencing.

General findings and caveats noted by the study authors: Because the study included only a small number of patients, the results must be confirmed in larger populations and under other immunosuppression protocols. Biological reproducibility was not examined directly, but technical replication error appeared to be minimal. Expanding Tregs with activated donor B cells appeared to identify the most biologically relevant and donor-specific TCRbeta repertoire.

For this clone: There is no known antigen for this receptor. Nothing much larger sits one base from this clone, and base qualities are not available.

Thawed PBMCs were FACS-sorted into unstimulated Tregs (CD4+CD25+CD127-), CD4+ non-Tregs (CD4+CD25-), CD4 cells and CD8 cells. Healthy control blood was obtained either as purchased buffy coats or from healthy volunteers. Healthy control blood was processed to PBMCs by Ficoll density gradient and cryopreserved, and patient PBMCs were collected before and after transplant. For TCRbeta CDR3 sequencing, genomic DNA was extracted from sorted cells using the QIAGEN DNeasy Blood and Tissue Kit. High-throughput TCRbeta CDR3 sequencing was carried out commercially through immunoSEQ, with PCR amplification with bias correction and internal controls included. Per the original workflow: Unique productive TCRbeta sequences were defined by CDR3 nucleotide sequence when primers matched and otherwise by CDR3 amino acid sequence together with Vbeta and Jbeta genes. Sorting error was corrected by removing sequences shared between sorted populations at a frequency ratio of 2:1 or less, and the remaining shared sequences were assigned to the higher population. Sequences were defined as donor-reactive when expanded at least 5-fold in CFSE-low cells versus unstimulated cells and present at a frequency of at least 0.01% in CFSE-low cells. Jensen-Shannon divergence, calculated on the top 100 TCRbeta sequences ranked by frequency, was used to quantify repertoire divergence. For samples with multiple sequencing runs, sorting error was corrected in each run separately before the runs were combined. The table was pulled from immuneACCESS by TCRdb, which kept in-frame rearrangements only. Such tables lose some clones; where checked, under half of the loss comes from unresolved V genes, and the rest has no known cause. That table gives V, J and clone size, and the DNA gave D and trimming. Across this sample there are hundreds of thousands of clones, with about 80% seen only once. The ten most abundant clones make up 0.5% to 0.65% of the sample.

This clonotype was obtained from a human donor in good health. The sequencing input was CD4+ T cells from blood.

Here is the DNA: TGTGCCAGTTTAGACAGGCCACGGGGGGAGCAGTACTTC. Translation gives CASLDRPRGEQYF. This receptor chain uses TRBV19 and TRBJ2-7; the D gene could be either TRBD1 or TRBD2, each agreeing at 6 bases. From a lookup of the germline V gene (reference sequence), CDR1 and CDR2 are LNHDA and SQIVND. Measured from the cysteine to the phenylalanine, the CDR3 is 13 residues long. Left in the record is the CDR3 DNA by itself, 39 bases read in frame from the first base. At the junction V is shortened by 8 bases and J by 7 bases, with 18 bases in between.